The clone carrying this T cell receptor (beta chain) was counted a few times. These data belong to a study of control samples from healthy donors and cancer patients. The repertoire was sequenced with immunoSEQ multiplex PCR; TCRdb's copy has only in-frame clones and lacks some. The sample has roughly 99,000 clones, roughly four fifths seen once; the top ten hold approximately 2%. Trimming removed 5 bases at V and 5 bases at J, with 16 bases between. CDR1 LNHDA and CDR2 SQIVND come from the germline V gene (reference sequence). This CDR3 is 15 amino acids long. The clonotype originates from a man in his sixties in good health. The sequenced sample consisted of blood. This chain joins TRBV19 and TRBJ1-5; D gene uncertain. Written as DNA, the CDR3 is TGTGCCAGTAGTCACCAGGAGGAGGCTTATCAGCCCCAGCATTTT. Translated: CASSHQEEAYQPQHF.